This T cell receptor beta chain was observed in a study of a mutant IDH1 vaccine in newly diagnosed glioma. Details on this clone: The antigen remains undetermined.

Per germline, CDR1 MNHEY and CDR2 SVGAGI. This CDR3 comprises 15 residues. Trimming removed 8 bases at V and 0 bases at J, with 16 bases between. Here immunoSEQ multiplex PCR was the method, and the copy in TCRdb shows in-frame clones only, minus some. The sample holds fewer than 55,000 clones, approximately 64% seen once. Time point noted: week 47, end of study. The content of each vaccine dose was 300 ug of mutant IDH1 20-mer peptide, and topical imiquimod accompanied it. This TCR came from a man aged 35-49 years with glioma. Some clones in this sample may be carry-over from other donors' samples. This chain links TRBV6-5 with TRBJ1-1; the D is unclear. Sequencing was performed on peripheral blood mononuclear cells (PBMCs), taken from a glioma patient whose treatment included an IDH1 peptide vaccine. The CDR3, as DNA: TGTGCCAGCCTACCCACCCCCGGCATGAACACTGAAGCTTTCTTT. It encodes CASLPTPGMNTEAFF.